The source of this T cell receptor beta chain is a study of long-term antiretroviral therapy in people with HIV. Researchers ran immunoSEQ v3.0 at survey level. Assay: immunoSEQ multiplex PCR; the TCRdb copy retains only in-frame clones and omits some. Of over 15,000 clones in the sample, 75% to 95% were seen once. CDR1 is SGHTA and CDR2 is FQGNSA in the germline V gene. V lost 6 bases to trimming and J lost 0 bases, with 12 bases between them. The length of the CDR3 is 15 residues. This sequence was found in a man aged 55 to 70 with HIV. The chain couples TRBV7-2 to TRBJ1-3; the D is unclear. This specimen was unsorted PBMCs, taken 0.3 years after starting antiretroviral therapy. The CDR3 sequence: CASSLSAVSGNTIYF. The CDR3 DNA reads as TGTGCCAGCAGTCTGAGCGCCGTCTCTGGAAACACCATATATTTT.